This entry lists 13 T cell receptor beta chains sequenced from one sample in a study of blood T cell repertoires in COVID-19. TCRdb's copy holds only in-frame clones and misses some; the assay was immunoSEQ multiplex PCR. The sample gives approximately 220,000 clones, 70% to 90% of which show up once; less than 1.5% is in the top ten. The sequencing sample was made of PBMCs or T cells enriched from blood (not recorded which). These receptors all stem from a man under 40 who had recovered from COVID-19.

V usage is TRBV15 and J usage is TRBJ2-5; D perhaps matches TRBD2 (5 bases). Trimming took off 2 bases at V and 1 base at J, with 17 bases between the two ends. Looked up from germline, CDR1 is LNHNV and CDR2 is YYDKDF (reference sequence). This CDR3 has 17 amino acids. CDR3 amino acids: CATSRQSPSGIQETQYF. The CDR3 bases are TGTGCCACCAGCAGACAATCCCCCTCGGGGATCCAAGAGACCCAGTACTTC.

The count of this clone is one. The J gene is TRBJ2-5, the V gene TRBV10-2, with TRBD1 identical over 7 bases. With V trimmed by 0 bases and J by 2 bases, 6 bases remained unmatched. Germline V gene sequence: CDR1 WSHSY, CDR2 SAAADI. This CDR3 comprises 16 residues. CDR3 residues: CASSESQGTAQETQYF. CDR3 bases: TGCGCCAGCAGTGAGTCCCAGGGGACAGCTCAAGAGACCCAGTACTTC.

This clone was seen only a few times. The chain combines TRBV5-1 with TRBJ1-2, with TRBD1 matching over 8 bases. With V trimmed by 0 bases and J by 6 bases, 1 base remained unmatched. CDR1 is SGHRS and CDR2 is YFSETQ in the germline V gene. The CDR3 runs to 13 residues. The CDR3 is CASSLAGGNGYTF. CDR3 in DNA: TGCGCCAGCAGCTTGGCAGGGGGCAATGGCTACACCTTC.

The chain couples TRBV7-2 to TRBJ2-5; 9 positions match TRBD2. Per the germline V gene, CDR1 is SGHTA and CDR2 is FQGNSA. The CDR3 contains 15 residues. V shed 4 bases and J 5 bases; nucleotides not matched to a gene: 8. The CDR3 here is CASSYFAGGPETQYF. CDR3 in DNA: TGTGCCAGCAGCTATTTTGCGGGAGGGCCGGAGACCCAGTACTTC.

This clone showed up just once. The chain is built from TRBV19 and TRBJ1-2; D not resolved. The CDR3 loop spans 16 amino acids. The V end was cut by 6 bases, the J end by 2 bases, with 19 bases between. Germline CDR1 and CDR2: LNHDA and SQIVND (reference sequence). DNA for the CDR3: TGTGCCAGTAGCCTTAAGGGAGACGCAGTCAACTATGGCTACACCTTC. It yields the protein CASSLKGDAVNYGYTF.

V and J are TRBV4-1 and TRBJ1-4; the D gene is possibly TRBD1 (6 bases). V was cut by 1 base and J by 3 bases, with 12 bases left in between. CDR3 size: 16 residues. Germline CDR1 reads MGHRA; CDR2 reads YSYEKL. CDR3 protein: CASSQGRQASNEKLFF. The CDR3 nucleotides read TGCGCCAGCAGCCAAGGTCGACAGGCCTCTAATGAAAAACTGTTTTTT.

This clone was recorded only once. The genes are TRBV30 and TRBJ1-2; D not resolved. CDR1 GTSNPN and CDR2 SVGIG come from the germline V gene (reference sequence). This CDR3 has 11 residues. Trimming left V 4 bases short and J 1 base short, with 4 bases between. The DNA of the CDR3 is TGTGCCTGGAAACTTAACTATGGCTACACCTTC. Translation gives CAWKLNYGYTF. The whole variable domain, remainder taken from reference TRBV30 and TRBJ1-2, is SQTIHQWPATLVQPVGSPLSLECTVEGTSNPNLYWYRQAAGRGLQLLFYSVGIGQISSEVPQNLSASRPQDRQFILSSKKLLLSDSGFYLCAWKLNYGYTFGSGTRLTVV.

The chain is built from TRBV10-3 and TRBJ1-1; 9 nucleotides match TRBD1. Germline CDR1 reads ENHRY; CDR2 reads SYGVKD. J gave up 0 bases and V 10 bases, and 3 bases lay outside the gene matches. The CDR3 extends over 13 amino acids. Here the CDR3 reads CATGTGMNTEAFF. The CDR3 bases are TGTGCCACCGGGACAGGGATGAACACTGAAGCTTTCTTT.

The V call is TRBV6-1, the J call TRBJ2-1, with 7 bases matching TRBD2. V trimming: 3 bases; J trimming: 4 bases; junction bases outside the gene matches: 9. This CDR3 region has 16 residues. Germline loops: CDR1 MNHNS, CDR2 SASEGT. As DNA, the CDR3 is TGTGCCAGCAGTGAGCAAAGCGGGACTTCGTACAATGAGCAGTTCTTC. Its translation is CASSEQSGTSYNEQFF.

The CDR3 sequence: CASSFKQGAGDTQYF. CDR3 bases: TGTGCCAGCAGCTTTAAGCAGGGGGCAGGAGATACGCAGTATTTT. This chain uses TRBV11-3 with TRBJ2-3; the match to TRBD1 covers 8 bases. CDR3 length equals 15 residues. Germline CDR1 SGHNT, CDR2 YENEEA. Losses at the gene ends were 3 bases for V and 5 bases for J; bases not matched to a gene: 7.

The CDR3 sequence is CASSPTGLAGFEQFF. The CDR3 DNA follows: TGTGCCAGCAGCCCCACCGGACTAGCGGGGTTTGAGCAGTTCTTC. The chain links TRBV3-1 (or the pseudogene TRBV3-2) to TRBJ2-1; 12 bases are a match to TRBD2. Germline CDR1 LGHDT, CDR2 YNNKEL (reference sequence). V was clipped by 4 bases and J by 9 bases; unmatched bases: 7. This CDR3 contains 15 residues.

The V gene is TRBV9, the J gene TRBJ2-1; possibly TRBD1 for D (5 bases). In germline, CDR1 is SGDLS, CDR2 YYNGEE. The CDR3 loop spans 12 amino acids. V was trimmed by 1 base and J by 10 bases, leaving 9 bases between them. CDR3 sequence reads: CASSVRGWEQFF. The CDR3 coding sequence is TGTGCCAGCAGCGTAAGGGGTTGGGAGCAGTTCTTC.

This clone was observed a single time. The rearrangement uses TRBV9 and TRBJ1-1; D gene ambiguous. CDR3 length: 13 residues. Germline V lookup: CDR1 SGDLS, CDR2 YYNGEE. V lost 5 bases, J lost 0 bases, and 8 bases lay in between. The CDR3 is CASSSQMNTEAFF. The DNA for the CDR3 is TGTGCCAGCAGTTCCCAGATGAACACTGAAGCTTTCTTT.